This is a list of T cell receptor beta chains from one sample in a study of T cells in Graves' hyperthyroidism and ophthalmopathy. TCRdb re-called the multiplex PCR reads through MiXCR, storing one row per CDR3 protein. The profile shows 400,000 to 450,000 distinct CDR3 sequences, roughly 14% of them singletons. The sequencing input was blood. These receptors were taken from a man in his late teens or twenties with Graves' ophthalmopathy. Both conserved end residues are part of each CDR3. The D gene is left open where the match is weak. Rows give clone size only sometimes, using once, few, many, or a class for an expanded clone.

J: TRBJ2-7; size: many; D: TRBD2; V: TRBV20-1; DNA: TGCAGTGCCATAGCGGGGGTAGCCTACGAGCAGTACTTC; CDR3: CSAIAGVAYEQYF
J: TRBJ1-3; size: -; D: -; V: TRBV29-1; DNA: TGCAGCGTTGAAGATCAGGGAAAAATAAGCGGAAACACCATATATTTT; CDR3: CSVEDQGKISGNTIYF
J: TRBJ1-5; size: many; D: -; V: TRBV30; DNA: TGTGCCTGGAGTCCCCCAGGGAATCAGCCCCAGCATTTT; CDR3: CAWSPPGNQPQHF
J: TRBJ2-3; size: many; D: TRBD2; V: TRBV11-2; DNA: TGTGCCAGCAGCCGAGGGTCTAGCGGGGTGGTGACAGATACGCAGTATTTT; CDR3: CASSRGSSGVVTDTQYF
J: TRBJ2-3; size: few; D: TRBD2; V: TRBV20-1; DNA: TGCAGTGCTAGAGGCCTAGCGGGAGTGATAGATACGCAGTATTTT; CDR3: CSARGLAGVIDTQYF
J: TRBJ2-7; size: few; D: -; V: TRBV10-3; DNA: TGTGCCATCAGTGAGGTTGCCGTCTACGAGCAGTACTTC; CDR3: CAISEVAVYEQYF
J: TRBJ2-7; size: many; D: -; V: TRBV6-1; DNA: TGTGCCAGCAGTCAGGGACTTAACTACGAGCAGTACTTC; CDR3: CASSQGLNYEQYF
J: TRBJ2-4; size: few; D: TRBD1; V: TRBV5-1; DNA: TGCGCCAGCAGCTTGGGGGACAGGGGGCTTAGTAACATTCAGTACTTC; CDR3: CASSLGDRGLSNIQYF
J: TRBJ1-6; size: few; D: -; V: TRBV27; DNA: TGTGCCAGCAGTTTAAAGGGATCACCCCTCCACTTT; CDR3: CASSLKGSPLHF
J: TRBJ1-5; size: few; D: -; V: TRBV20-1; DNA: TGCAGTGCTAGATACGGGTCAGCTTATAGCAATCAGCCCCAGCATTTT; CDR3: CSARYGSAYSNQPQHF
J: TRBJ1-4; size: -; D: TRBD1; V: TRBV18; DNA: TGTGCCAGCTCCCGAGCGACAGGGGAGGAAAAACTGTTTTTT; CDR3: CASSRATGEEKLFF
J: TRBJ2-5; size: -; D: TRBD1; V: TRBV6-1; DNA: TGTGCCAGCAGCGGTGCACAGGGGAAAGAGACCCAGTACTTC; CDR3: CASSGAQGKETQYF
J: TRBJ2-5; size: few; D: -; V: TRBV6-5; DNA: TGTGCCAGCAGTTACTCGAGGGATGAGACCCAGTACTTC; CDR3: CASSYSRDETQYF
J: TRBJ1-2; size: many; D: -; V: TRBV4-1; DNA: TGCGCCAGCAGTTACCCAGGGATCTATGGCTACACCTTC; CDR3: CASSYPGIYGYTF
J: TRBJ2-7; size: many; D: TRBD1; V: TRBV6-1; DNA: TGTGCCAGCACCAGGACAGGATCAGAAACTGTCTACGAGCAGTACTTC; CDR3: CASTRTGSETVYEQYF
J: TRBJ1-1; size: many; D: -; V: TRBV11-2; DNA: TGTGCCAGCAGCTTAGAGCGACAGGTCACTGAAGCTTTCTTT; CDR3: CASSLERQVTEAFF
J: TRBJ2-2; size: few; D: -; V: TRBV14; DNA: TGTGCCAGCAGGGTTGGACAACACACCGGGGAGCTGTTTTTT; CDR3: CASRVGQHTGELFF
J: TRBJ2-7; size: -; D: TRBD2; V: TRBV7-9; DNA: TGTGCCACCACCCTCCTAGCGGGAGCCTTTAACGAGCAGTACTTC; CDR3: CATTLLAGAFNEQYF
J: TRBJ2-3; size: few; D: TRBD2; V: TRBV7-2; DNA: TGTGCCAGCAGCTTATTAGCGGGGGGAATCACAGATACGCAGTATTTT; CDR3: CASSLLAGGITDTQYF
J: TRBJ2-2; size: many; D: -; V: TRBV6-2/TRBV6-3; DNA: TGTGCCAGCAGTTACTTACCCGGGGGATCTAACACCGGGGAGCTGTTTTTT; CDR3: CASSYLPGGSNTGELFF
J: TRBJ1-2; size: -; D: -; V: TRBV30; DNA: TGTGCCTGGAGGGTAACCCATTGGGACTATGGCAACACCTTC; CDR3: CAWRVTHWDYGNTF
J: TRBJ2-1; size: many; D: TRBD2; V: TRBV11-2; DNA: TGTGCCAGCACCTACGGGCGTAATCCCGGGACTAGCGGGAAGGGTGAGCAGTTCTTC; CDR3: CASTYGRNPGTSGKGEQFF
J: TRBJ1-4; size: -; D: -; V: TRBV6-5; DNA: TGTGCCAGCAGTTACAGGCCAACTAATGAAAAACTGTTTTTT; CDR3: CASSYRPTNEKLFF
J: TRBJ1-5; size: many; D: TRBD1; V: TRBV18; DNA: TGTGCCAGCTCACCACGAGAAGGGGGCCGTATCTTGCATTTT; CDR3: CASSPREGGRILHF
J: TRBJ2-1; size: many; D: TRBD2; V: TRBV7-9; DNA: TGTGCCAGCAGGGCTAGCGGGGGTAGTGAGCAGTTCTTC; CDR3: CASRASGGSEQFF
J: TRBJ2-5; size: many; D: -; V: TRBV6-5; DNA: TGTGCCAGCAGTTACTCCTCGGCGCAAGAGACCCAGTACTTC; CDR3: CASSYSSAQETQYF
J: TRBJ1-1; size: -; D: -; V: TRBV2; DNA: TGTGCCAGCAGTAGGCCAGGGGACACTGAAGCTTTCTTT; CDR3: CASSRPGDTEAFF
J: TRBJ2-5; size: -; D: -; V: TRBV29-1; DNA: TGCAGCGTAGAAAACCGAGGCAGCCCCCAAGAGACCCAGTACTTC; CDR3: CSVENRGSPQETQYF
J: TRBJ2-5; size: many; D: -; V: TRBV24-1; DNA: TGTGCCACCAGTGAGAGGGGGTGGGAGACCCAGTACTTC; CDR3: CATSERGWETQYF
J: TRBJ2-5; size: many; D: -; V: TRBV7-2; DNA: TGTGCCAGCAGCTTAGTGTGGCAGGCCCAAGAGACCCAGTACTTC; CDR3: CASSLVWQAQETQYF
J: TRBJ2-1; size: many; D: TRBD1; V: TRBV5-1; DNA: TGCGCCAGCAGCTTGGGGGACAGGGCTCATGAGCAGTTCTTC; CDR3: CASSLGDRAHEQFF
J: TRBJ2-7; size: many; D: -; V: TRBV12-3/TRBV12-4; DNA: TGTGCCAGCAGTCACGGGCCAGGGGCCTACGAGCAGTACTTC; CDR3: CASSHGPGAYEQYF
J: TRBJ1-4; size: -; D: -; V: TRBV12-3/TRBV12-4; DNA: TGTGCCAGCGGAAGGACGGGGCGAGCAACTAATGAAAAACTGTTTTTT; CDR3: CASGRTGRATNEKLFF
J: TRBJ2-7; size: -; D: TRBD2; V: TRBV12-3/TRBV12-4; DNA: TGTGCCAGCAGTTTGGGACTAGCGGGGGGCCACGACGAGCAGTACTTC; CDR3: CASSLGLAGGHDEQYF
J: TRBJ2-3; size: many; D: -; V: TRBV7-3; DNA: TGTGCCAGCAGCTTAAGTGGTGCAAGCGCAGATACGCAGTATTTT; CDR3: CASSLSGASADTQYF
J: TRBJ2-7; size: -; D: -; V: TRBV6-1; DNA: TGTGCCAGCAGTACCAGGACAGTCCTCTACGAGCAGTACTTC; CDR3: CASSTRTVLYEQYF
J: TRBJ2-1; size: -; D: TRBD1; V: TRBV29-1; DNA: TGCAGCGTTGCTGGGACAGGGAGCTCCTACAATGAGCAGTTCTTC; CDR3: CSVAGTGSSYNEQFF